These 25 T cell receptor beta chains originate from one sample sequenced in a study of T cell responses to AZD1222 COVID-19 vaccine. TCRdb's table, derived via immunoSEQ multiplex PCR, lists solely in-frame clones and lacks some. The top ten clones hold approximately 4.2% of a sample with 75,000 to 85,000 clones, about 88% of them seen once. Sequences were derived from peripheral blood, sampled on day 0 of AZD1222 vaccination. The receptors stem from an adult in good health.

V is TRBV2 and J is TRBJ1-1, with no clear D. This CDR3 has 17 residues. Germline V gene sequence: CDR1 SNHLY, CDR2 FYNNEI. V was clipped by 4 bases and J by 1 base, with 19 bases between them. CDR3 residues: CASSVQMEKEWNTEAFF. The CDR3 nucleotides are TGTGCCAGCAGTGTCCAAATGGAGAAGGAATGGAACACTGAAGCTTTCTTT.

The rearrangement links TRBV11-3 to TRBJ2-5, with D unresolved. Germline V gives CDR1 SGHNT, CDR2 YENEEA. CDR3 length: 13 residues. V dropped 1 base and J dropped 4 bases, with 7 bases sitting between them. The CDR3 here is CASSLAPPETQYF. The CDR3 nucleotides are TGTGCCAGCAGCTTAGCCCCCCCAGAGACCCAGTACTTC.

The chain is built from TRBV10-3 and TRBJ1-4; D may be TRBD1 (5 bases). The germline V gene has CDR1 ENHRY and CDR2 SYGVKD. The CDR3 is 12 amino acids. V was cut by 4 bases and J by 8 bases, with 8 bases left in between. The CDR3 is CAISAGEEKLFF. CDR3 DNA: TGTGCCATCAGTGCGGGGGAGGAAAAACTGTTTTTT.

V and J are TRBV25-1 and TRBJ2-7; tentative D call: TRBD2 (6 bases). CDR1 and CDR2 (germline): MGHDK, SYGVNS. Between the trimmed V and J ends, which lost 1 base and 4 bases, there was a span of 11 bases. The CDR3 loop spans 14 amino acids. The CDR3 nucleotides are TGTGCCAGCAGTGAATTAGGTGCGGGGTACGAGCAGTACTTC. It encodes CASSELGAGYEQYF.

The genes are TRBV3-1 (or the pseudogene TRBV3-2) and TRBJ2-7; perhaps D is TRBD1 or TRBD2 (5 bases each). The CDR3 has 13 amino acids. The V end lost 4 bases, the J end lost 6 bases, and 13 bases lay between the germline ends. Germline-derived CDR1 and CDR2 are LGHDT and YNNKEL (reference sequence). The CDR3 spells CASSRGRVREQYF. In nucleotides, the CDR3 is TGTGCCAGCAGCCGGGGACGGGTCCGCGAGCAGTACTTC.

The chain combines TRBV5-4 with TRBJ2-1; no reliable D call. Germline V CDR1 and CDR2: SGHNT, YYREEE (reference sequence). The CDR3 is 16 amino acids. V was cut by 4 bases and J by 1 base, with 15 bases left in between. The CDR3 sequence: CASSPTPRISYNEQFF. The CDR3 DNA reads TGTGCCAGCAGCCCAACCCCAAGAATTTCCTACAATGAGCAGTTCTTC.

V and J are TRBV7-9 and TRBJ2-3, with D possibly being TRBD2 (5 bases). CDR1 and CDR2 from the germline V gene are SEHNR and FQNEAQ (reference sequence). Trimming cost V 1 base and J 6 bases, with 11 bases left between them. The CDR3 is 14 amino acids. CDR3 sequence reads: CASSLETRGDTQYF. The CDR3 DNA is TGTGCCAGCAGCTTAGAAACTCGAGGGGATACGCAGTATTTT.

The V and J genes are TRBV9 and TRBJ1-6, with unresolved D. Germline V gives CDR1 SGDLS, CDR2 YYNGEE. Between the trimmed V and J ends, which lost 0 bases and 0 bases, there was a span of 7 bases. The CDR3 has 16 residues. CDR3 DNA sequence: TGTGCCAGCAGCGTAGGAAGTAGCTCCTATAATTCACCCCTCCACTTT. This translates into CASSVGSSSYNSPLHF.

The chain joins TRBV11-2 to TRBJ2-7; TRBD2 matches at 10 bases. The V and J ends lost 5 bases and 0 bases, in that order; junction bases with no gene match: 7. The germline V gene has CDR1 SGHAT and CDR2 FQNNGV. This CDR3 has 16 amino acids. For the CDR3, the DNA is TGTGCCAGCAGCCGTTTACTAGCGGGGAGCTCCTACGAGCAGTACTTC. Protein product: CASSRLLAGSSYEQYF.

This chain uses TRBV18 with TRBJ2-2, with D perhaps being TRBD1 or TRBD2 (5 bases each). This CDR3 spans 15 amino acids. Trimming cost V 1 base and J 5 bases, with 11 bases left between them. CDR1 is KGHSH, CDR2 LQKENI, per germline. The CDR3 DNA sequence: TGTGCCAGCTCACCACTTGGGACGGGGACCGGGGAGCTGTTTTTT. It yields the protein CASSPLGTGTGELFF.

The V call is TRBV19, the J call TRBJ1-6, with 11 bases lining up with TRBD1. With V trimmed by 3 bases and J by 8 bases, 6 bases remained unmatched. CDR3 length equals 16 residues. CDR1 and CDR2 (germline): LNHDA, SQIVND (reference sequence). The CDR3 DNA is TGTGCCAGTAGTATCGTGGGACAGGGGGATGATTCACCCCTCCACTTT. It translates to CASSIVGQGDDSPLHF.

The rearrangement joins TRBV18 to TRBJ1-1; D is ambiguous. With 3 bases removed from V and 4 bases from J, the gap between germline ends came to 15 bases. CDR3 length equals 15 residues. CDR1 and CDR2 from the germline V gene are KGHSH and LQKENI. The CDR3 nucleotides are TGTGCCAGCTCACCTAGGTATACGGAAGTCACTGAAGCTTTCTTT. Translation: CASSPRYTEVTEAFF.

This clone was picked up a small number of times. The chain couples TRBV7-6 to TRBJ1-6, with a possible D match to TRBD1 (5 bases). CDR1 is SGHVS and CDR2 is FNYEAQ in the germline V gene. The CDR3 loop spans 15 amino acids. The V gene lost 1 base and the J gene lost 10 bases, with 14 bases spanning the gap. The CDR3 protein is CASSLVAGKGSPLHF. In DNA, the CDR3 is TGTGCCAGCAGCTTAGTGGCAGGGAAGGGCTCACCCCTCCACTTT.

Only one count was recorded for this clone. This rearrangement joins TRBV6-2 or TRBV6-3 to TRBJ2-2; 8 positions agree with TRBD1. Losses at the gene ends were 2 bases for V and 4 bases for J; bases not matched to a gene: 9. CDR1 is MNHEY, CDR2 SVGEGT, per germline. This CDR3 contains 17 residues. The CDR3 sequence is CASSYLLEQGVTGELFF. The CDR3 DNA sequence: TGTGCCAGCAGTTACCTTTTGGAACAGGGGGTCACCGGGGAGCTGTTTTTT.

CDR3 loop: CASSLVTSGYNEQFF. Written as DNA, the CDR3 is TGTGCCAGCAGCTTAGTAACTAGCGGATACAATGAGCAGTTCTTC. The chain joins TRBV7-6 to TRBJ2-1; 8 bases fit TRBD2. V lost 1 base to trimming and J lost 4 bases; unmatched junction nucleotides: 3. CDR3 length equals 15 residues. CDR1 is SGHVS, CDR2 FNYEAQ, per germline.

CDR3 sequence: CASSTRRGSGTDTQYF. The CDR3 DNA follows: TGTGCCAGCAGCACCAGGCGGGGCTCGGGTACAGATACGCAGTATTTT. V usage is TRBV9 and J usage is TRBJ2-3; D may be TRBD2 (6 bases). This CDR3 is 16 amino acids long. CDR1 and CDR2 from the germline V gene are SGDLS and YYNGEE. Trimming shortened V by 4 bases and J by 3 bases, and 18 bases separated the two germline ends.

This clone was seen a few times. The chain employs TRBV7-9 and TRBJ1-4, with a tentative D call TRBD1 (5 bases). The CDR3 totals 14 residues. In germline, CDR1 is SEHNR, CDR2 FQNEAQ (reference sequence). V was shortened by 2 bases and J by 7 bases, with 11 bases between the two germline ends. The CDR3 region has the DNA TGTGCCAGCAGCTTAATTCAGGGAAGTGAAAAACTGTTTTTT. Translating gives CASSLIQGSEKLFF.

This chain joins TRBV7-3 and TRBJ2-2; D possibly corresponds to TRBD1 (5 bases). Germline V CDR1 and CDR2: SGHTA, FQGTGA. This CDR3 spans 17 amino acids. Between the trimmed V and J ends, which lost 0 bases and 14 bases, there was a span of 25 bases. CDR3 sequence: CASSLTGNLRGRKDLFF. CDR3 DNA: TGTGCCAGCAGCTTAACAGGGAATCTAAGGGGCCGCAAGGACCTGTTTTTT.

The J gene is TRBJ2-5, the V gene TRBV2, with TRBD2 matching over 7 bases. The CDR3 totals 13 residues. Per germline, CDR1 SNHLY and CDR2 FYNNEI. With 10 bases clipped from V and 10 bases from J, the junction kept 15 bases outside the gene matches. The CDR3 spells CATSGGPSFRQYF. Written as DNA, the CDR3 is TGTGCCACCTCGGGGGGTCCCTCCTTTCGCCAGTACTTC. Looking up the rest from reference TRBV2 and TRBJ2-5 gives the full variable domain: EPEVTQTPSHQVTQMGQEVILRCVPISNHLYFYWYRQILGQKVEFLVSFYNNEISEKSEIFDDQFSVERPDGSNFTLKIRSTKLEDSAMYFCATSGGPSFRQYFGPGTRLLVL.

The chain uses TRBV5-1 and TRBJ2-1; 7 bases are shared with TRBD2. V lost 0 bases and J lost 7; bases outside the gene matches: 7. The CDR3 spans 15 residues. Per germline, CDR1 SGHRS and CDR2 YFSETQ. As DNA, the CDR3 is TGCGCCAGCAGCTTGGAATCGGCTAGCGGAAATGAGCAGTTCTTC. Translation: CASSLESASGNEQFF. The full variable domain, with the rest looked up from reference TRBV5-1 and TRBJ2-1, is KAGVTQTPRYLIKTRGQQVTLSCSPISGHRSVSWYQQTPGQGLQFLFEYFSETQRNKGNFPGRFSGRQFSNSRSEMNVSTLELGDSALYLCASSLESASGNEQFFGPGTRLTVL.

This chain links TRBV10-3 with TRBJ2-3; 8 bases are a match to TRBD2. V was clipped by 10 bases and J by 5 bases; unmatched bases: 14. Germline V gives CDR1 ENHRY, CDR2 SYGVKD. The CDR3 is 15 residues long. The CDR3 nucleotides read TGTGCCACCCTCGGACTAGCCGGCGGAGGAGATACGCAGTATTTT. Its translation: CATLGLAGGGDTQYF.

The chain is built from TRBV7-9 and TRBJ2-5, with D perhaps TRBD2 (6 bases). Germline-derived CDR1 and CDR2 are SEHNR and FQNEAQ (reference sequence). This CDR3 comprises 16 residues. Trimming removed 5 bases at V and 5 bases at J, with 21 bases between. Here the CDR3 reads CASSPVTGTAEETQYF. In DNA, the CDR3 is TGTGCCAGCAGCCCCGTGACCGGGACTGCGGAGGAGACCCAGTACTTC.

The chain joins TRBV12-3 or TRBV12-4 to TRBJ2-1; TRBD2 matches 7 bases. The CDR3 has 13 amino acids. The J segment lost 5 bases and the V segment lost 4 bases, leaving 2 bases of the junction unmatched. This chain's CDR3 is CASSYREDNEQFF. CDR3 nucleotides: TGTGCCAGCAGTTACCGGGAGGACAATGAGCAGTTCTTC.

The sample holds one count of this clone. This rearrangement joins TRBV9 to TRBJ1-2; 9 bases line up with TRBD1. Trimming took 4 bases from V and 8 from J; bases not matched to a gene: 12. This CDR3 contains 15 residues. Looked up from germline, CDR1 is SGDLS and CDR2 is YYNGEE. The CDR3 region is CASSPRGDRVAGYTF. DNA of the CDR3: TGTGCCAGCAGCCCGAGAGGGGACAGGGTAGCGGGCTACACCTTC.

J is TRBJ1-1 and V is TRBV9, with TRBD1 as a possible D gene (5 bases). V lost 3 bases to trimming and J lost 6 bases, with 24 bases between them. The CDR3 spans 17 residues. CDR1 is SGDLS and CDR2 is YYNGEE in the germline V gene. CDR3 loop: CASSAKQGYPRNAEAFF. The DNA of the CDR3 is TGTGCCAGCAGCGCGAAGCAGGGTTACCCCCGTAACGCTGAAGCTTTCTTT.